This T cell receptor beta chain comes out of a study of T cell changes during pregnancy in multiple sclerosis. Assay: immunoSEQ multiplex PCR; the TCRdb copy retains only in-frame clones and omits some. The table records 65,000 to 85,000 clones, about nine tenths of them present only once. This CDR3 is built from 14 residues. V shed 3 bases, J shed 7 bases, and the junction held 6 bases outside the gene matches. Germline assignment: CDR1 LNHDA and CDR2 SQIVND (reference sequence). The sequencing here drew on CD4+ T cells from peripheral blood mononuclear cells, taken after pregnancy. This sequence originates from a female donor with multiple sclerosis, enrolled in a pregnancy study. The chain couples TRBV19 to TRBJ1-2; 9 bases fit TRBD1. This CDR3 is CASSMGGQGPGYTF. The CDR3 DNA follows: TGTGCCAGTAGTATGGGGGGACAGGGTCCTGGCTACACCTTC. The full variable domain, with the rest looked up from reference TRBV19 and TRBJ1-2, is DGGITQSPKYLFRKEGQNVTLSCEQNLNHDAMYWYRQDPGQGLRLIYYSQIVNDFQKGDIAEGYSVSREKKESFPLTVTSAQKNPTAFYLCASSMGGQGPGYTFGSGTRLTVV.